The text below deals with one T cell receptor beta chain. Its antigen is as yet unknown. The source of the sample is a study of spatial heterogeneity in lung cancer. Study at large: Sequencing consistently turned up more beta-chain sequences than alpha-chain sequences. Broader study findings: Among blood samples, ubiquitous expanded tumor TCRs appeared more at resection than at follow-up.

The presence of a unique molecular identifier marked each TCR cDNA molecule. MiXCR, run by TCRdb on the 5' RACE reads, gives a single entry per CDR3 protein. Among tens of thousands of distinct CDR3 sequences listed, approximately 12% were seen once. Regarding time point: sample taken at primary tumor resection. Extraction of whole RNA from tumor, nontumor lung or frozen PBMC preceded unsorted sequencing. The CDR3 has 13 amino acids. Germline V gene data show CDR1 as KGHSH and CDR2 as LQKENI. Trimming removed 1 base at V and 5 bases at J, with 9 bases between. The sequences come from PBMCs, collected at surgery. This chain uses TRBV18 with TRBJ2-7; no clear D gene. The sequence was collected from a male donor with early-stage non-small cell lung cancer. The CDR3 coding sequence is TGTGCCAGCTCACCACTTGAAGTCCACGAGCAGTACTTC. Its protein product is CASSPLEVHEQYF.